Presented here are 16 T cell receptor beta chains from one specimen sequenced in a study of cytomegalovirus exposure and HLA in healthy donors. A multiplex PCR was run with 60 Vbeta primers and 13 Jbeta primers. The repertoire was sequenced with immunoSEQ multiplex PCR; TCRdb's copy has only in-frame clones and lacks some. The data hold tens of thousands of clones, with approximately 74% observed a single time. Specimen: PBMCs. These receptors came from a man aged 40-50 years in good health and CMV-seropositive.

In its sample, this clone was seen a few times. The chain has TRBV5-1 and TRBJ2-1, with 14 bases identical to TRBD2. The CDR3 loop spans 15 amino acids. CDR1 is SGHRS and CDR2 is YFSETQ in the germline V gene. The V and J ends lost 3 bases and 10 bases, in that order; junction bases with no gene match: 6. The CDR3 here is CASSSGTSGSWEQFF. CDR3 nucleotides: TGCGCCAGCAGCTCGGGGACTAGCGGGAGCTGGGAGCAGTTCTTC.

The table lists this clone with a count of one. The chain employs TRBV7-6 and TRBJ1-6; 7 nucleotides agree with TRBD1. CDR1 and CDR2 from the germline V gene are SGHVS and FNYEAQ. The V segment lost 1 base and the J segment 6 bases; nucleotides outside the gene matches: 0. CDR3 length equals 14 residues. The CDR3 spells CASSLDRGNSPLHF. CDR3 sequence (DNA): TGTGCCAGCAGCTTAGACAGGGGTAATTCACCCCTCCACTTT.

The rearrangement links TRBV27 to TRBJ1-2; D ambiguous. The CDR3 consists of 15 residues. CDR1 and CDR2 (germline): MNHEY, SMNVEV (reference sequence). Trimming stripped 6 bases from V and 4 bases from J, with 18 bases between. DNA for the CDR3: TGTGCCAGCAGGACATATCTAGGAGGGCTCTATGGCTACACCTTC. The encoded protein is CASRTYLGGLYGYTF.

The chain links TRBV4-1 to TRBJ2-1, with D perhaps TRBD1 (5 bases). There are 16 residues in the CDR3. V gave up 1 base and J gave up 8 bases, with 18 bases separating them. The germline CDR1 and CDR2 sequences are MGHRA and YSYEKL. CDR3 protein: CASSQVTGPPGDEQFF. The CDR3, as DNA: TGCGCCAGCAGCCAAGTAACAGGCCCACCTGGCGATGAGCAGTTCTTC.

The rearrangement joins TRBV10-2 to TRBJ2-7, with D perhaps matching TRBD2 (6 bases). Trimming left V 0 bases short and J 1 base short, with 10 bases between. The CDR3 extends over 15 amino acids. Looked up from germline, CDR1 is WSHSY and CDR2 is SAAADI. CDR3 amino acids: CASSESLGGSYEQYF. As DNA, the CDR3 is TGCGCCAGCAGTGAGTCCTTGGGGGGTTCCTACGAGCAGTACTTC.

The sample holds a few counts of this clone. The chain uses TRBV5-1 and TRBJ2-3, with a possible D match to TRBD1 (6 bases). Germline V CDR1 and CDR2: SGHRS, YFSETQ. This CDR3 has 15 amino acids. Trimming pared 0 bases from V and 2 bases from J, leaving 10 bases between. CDR3 protein: CASSLVGQNTDTQYF. Here the CDR3 DNA reads TGCGCCAGCAGCTTGGTCGGACAGAACACAGATACGCAGTATTTT. The full variable domain, with the rest looked up from reference TRBV5-1 and TRBJ2-3, is KAGVTQTPRYLIKTRGQQVTLSCSPISGHRSVSWYQQTPGQGLQFLFEYFSETQRNKGNFPGRFSGRQFSNSRSEMNVSTLELGDSALYLCASSLVGQNTDTQYFGPGTRLTVL.

The rearrangement uses TRBV27 and TRBJ1-5, with TRBD1 as a possible D gene (6 bases). Trimming left V 0 bases short and J 7 bases short, with 16 bases between. Germline V gene lookup returns CDR1 MNHEY and CDR2 SMNVEV (reference sequence). The CDR3 totals 16 residues. Here the CDR3 reads CASSLSLRGGGQPQHF. The DNA of the CDR3 is TGTGCCAGCAGTTTATCACTGCGAGGGGGAGGGCAGCCCCAGCATTTT.

The rearrangement joins TRBV11-2 to TRBJ2-7; 12 bases are shared with TRBD2. This CDR3 region has 14 residues. Germline V gene sequence: CDR1 SGHAT, CDR2 FQNNGV. V gave up 4 bases and J gave up 4 bases; unmatched junction bases: 2. The CDR3 region is CASSSGLAGYEQYF. The CDR3 DNA is TGTGCCAGCAGCTCCGGACTAGCGGGGTACGAGCAGTACTTC.

The J gene is TRBJ2-1, the V gene TRBV7-6; 8 bases align to TRBD1. The CDR3 contains 17 residues. The germline V gene has CDR1 SGHVS and CDR2 FNYEAQ. J was trimmed by 4 bases and V by 5 bases; bases with no gene match: 13. The CDR3 sequence is CASSTPTGQGEYNEQFF. In DNA, the CDR3 is TGTGCCAGCAGCACCCCAACTGGACAGGGAGAATACAATGAGCAGTTCTTC.

V and J are TRBV7-2 and TRBJ2-5; D call uncertain. CDR3 size: 12 residues. V was pared by 6 bases and J by 3 bases, with 8 bases between. In germline, CDR1 is SGHTA, CDR2 FQGNSA. The CDR3 sequence is CASRRGEETQYF. The CDR3 region has the DNA TGTGCCAGCAGACGTGGAGAAGAGACCCAGTACTTC.

The chain employs TRBV9 and TRBJ1-5, with D unclear. V lost 4 bases and J lost 3, with 17 bases in between. The CDR3 consists of 16 residues. Per the germline V gene, CDR1 is SGDLS and CDR2 is YYNGEE. CDR3 DNA sequence: TGTGCCAGCAGCCCGGAAGTCGGGGAGACCAATCAGCCCCAGCATTTT. It encodes CASSPEVGETNQPQHF.

Only a few counts were recorded for this clone. V and J are TRBV11-1 and TRBJ2-7; TRBD2 matches at 8 bases. The germline CDR1 and CDR2 sequences are SGHAT and FQDESV (reference sequence). The CDR3 is 14 residues long. J was trimmed by 3 bases and V by 5 bases; bases with no gene match: 6. CDR3 region: CASSHSGNDYEQYF. The CDR3 nucleotides are TGTGCCAGCAGCCATAGCGGGAACGACTACGAGCAGTACTTC. Filled out from reference TRBV11-1 and TRBJ2-7, the complete variable domain reads EAEVAQSPRYKITEKSQAVAFWCDPISGHATLYWYRQILGQGPELLVQFQDESVVDDSQLPKDRFSAERLKGVDSTLKIQPAELGDSAMYLCASSHSGNDYEQYFGPGTRLTVT.

This chain links TRBV4-2 with TRBJ1-2; D not resolved. Germline V gene lookup returns CDR1 LGHNA and CDR2 YNFKEQ. Trimming stripped 0 bases from V and 4 bases from J, with 15 bases between. The CDR3 contains 16 residues. CDR3 amino acids: CASSQDLQIMSYGYTF. The CDR3 DNA is TGTGCCAGCAGCCAAGATCTGCAGATTATGTCCTATGGCTACACCTTC.

This clone was counted only a few times. This sequence joins TRBV29-1 and TRBJ1-5, with D maybe TRBD1 (5 bases). Trimming removed 4 bases at V and 5 bases at J, with 15 bases between. Per the germline V gene, CDR1 is SQVTM and CDR2 is ANQGSEA. The CDR3 covers 14 residues. CDR3: CSVVVQGGDQPQHF. The CDR3 DNA reads TGCAGCGTTGTGGTCCAGGGTGGGGATCAGCCCCAGCATTTT.

V is TRBV14 and J is TRBJ1-1, with unresolved D. Trimming stripped 4 bases from V and 5 bases from J, with 17 bases between. In germline, CDR1 is SGHDN, CDR2 FVKESK. This CDR3 has 15 residues. The DNA of the CDR3 is TGTGCCAGCAGCCGGGAAAGCGGACCAACAACTGAAGCTTTCTTT. The encoded protein is CASSRESGPTTEAFF. The whole variable domain, filled in from reference TRBV14 and TRBJ1-1, reads EAGVTQFPSHSVIEKGQTVTLRCDPISGHDNLYWYRRVMGKEIKFLLHFVKESKQDESGMPNNRFLAERTGGTYSTLKVQPAELEDSGVYFCASSRESGPTTEAFFGQGTRLTVV.

This sequence joins TRBV4-1 and TRBJ2-7; possibly TRBD2 for D (6 bases). The CDR3 has 14 amino acids. V shed 4 bases and J shed 4 bases, with 14 bases lying between them. Germline V gene lookup returns CDR1 MGHRA and CDR2 YSYEKL. In nucleotides, the CDR3 is TGCGCCAGCAGCCTCGGGACTTCACTATACGAGCAGTACTTC. This translates into CASSLGTSLYEQYF.